The 17 T cell receptor beta chains given below trace back to one sample, sequenced in a study of cytotoxic CD8 clonotypes in ibrutinib-treated CLL. Method: immunoSEQ multiplex PCR; TCRdb's copy keeps in-frame clones and lacks some. The sample lists 130,000 or so clones, approximately 75% occurring once. The source was PBMCs, collected after 12 months of ibrutinib treatment. Receptor source: a human donor with chronic lymphocytic leukemia.

The chain links TRBV7-9 to TRBJ2-5; D unclear. Germline CDR1 and CDR2: SEHNR and FQNEAQ (reference sequence). Trimming left V 1 base short and J 0 bases short, with 9 bases between. The CDR3 totals 15 residues. The CDR3 reads CASSLDGRDQETQYF. The CDR3 region has the DNA TGTGCCAGCAGCTTAGATGGCAGAGACCAAGAGACCCAGTACTTC. Full variable domain (rest looked up from reference TRBV7-9 and TRBJ2-5): DTGVSQNPRHKITKRGQNVTFRCDPISEHNRLYWYRQTLGQGPEFLTYFQNEAQLEKSRLLSDRFSAERPKGSFSTLEIQRTEQGDSAMYLCASSLDGRDQETQYFGPGTRLLVL.

This clone was counted a single time. V and J are TRBV2 and TRBJ2-7; D possibly matches TRBD1 or TRBD2 (5 bases each). The CDR3 runs to 11 residues. Germline V gives CDR1 SNHLY, CDR2 FYNNEI. V shed 9 bases and J shed 6 bases, with 12 bases lying between them. The CDR3 DNA sequence: TGTGCCAGAGAGTTGGGGACCGAGCAGTACTTC. Protein: CARELGTEQYF.

The chain links TRBV5-8 to TRBJ1-4, with D possibly matching TRBD1 (6 bases). Per the germline V gene, CDR1 is SGHTS and CDR2 is YDEGEE. The CDR3 runs 14 residues. Deletions cut 4 bases from V and 8 bases from J, with 15 bases between. For the CDR3, the DNA is TGTGCCAGCAGCCGTGTGGGGGGCAGCGAAAAACTGTTTTTT. This sequence encodes CASSRVGGSEKLFF.

The chain employs TRBV28 and TRBJ2-1; the D gene is possibly TRBD2 (6 bases). The CDR3 sequence is 15 residues long. V lost 3 bases, J lost 6 bases, and 15 bases lay in between. In germline, CDR1 is MDHEN, CDR2 SYDVKM. The CDR3 DNA follows: TGTGCCAGCAGTTTCCCCCGAAGGGACTTCAATGAGCAGTTCTTC. Translation: CASSFPRRDFNEQFF.

This clone has a single count. The V call is TRBV9, the J call TRBJ2-1, with 9 bases identical to TRBD2. CDR3 size: 15 residues. The V gene's germline CDR1 is SGDLS and CDR2 YYNGEE. Trimming took 2 bases from V and 3 from J; bases not matched to a gene: 3. The CDR3 region has the DNA TGTGCCAGCAGCGTCGGGACTAGCATCTACAATGAGCAGTTCTTC. Protein product: CASSVGTSIYNEQFF. Supplemented by reference TRBV9 and TRBJ2-1, the full variable domain reads DSGVTQTPKHLITATGQRVTLRCSPRSGDLSVYWYQQSLDQGLQFLIQYYNGEERAKGNILERFSAQQFPDLHSELNLSSLELGDSALYFCASSVGTSIYNEQFFGPGTRLTVL.

This chain connects TRBV6-1 to TRBJ2-5; TRBD1 aligns across 8 bases. The DNA matches TRBJ2-7 better at its end, which makes the J call doubtful. This CDR3 has 11 residues. Germline V gene data show CDR1 as MNHNS and CDR2 as SASEGT. The CDR3 spells CAVDRDYEQYF. Here the CDR3 DNA reads TGTGCCGTGGACAGGGATTACGAGCAGTACTTC.

V gene TRBV28 combines with J gene TRBJ2-7; 7 nucleotides agree with TRBD2. This CDR3 spans 14 amino acids. The ends lost 7 bases at V and 4 bases at J; junction bases unmatched: 10. Germline V gene sequence: CDR1 MDHEN, CDR2 SYDVKM. As DNA, the CDR3 is TGTGCCAGCACCCCAGGCGGGAGCGGTTACGAGCAGTACTTC. Translated, it gives CASTPGGSGYEQYF. Using reference TRBV28 and TRBJ2-7 for the parts outside the CDR3, the full variable domain is DVKVTQSSRYLVKRTGEKVFLECVQDMDHENMFWYRQDPGLGLRLIYFSYDVKMKEKGDIPEGYSVSREKKERFSLILESASTNQTSMYLCASTPGGSGYEQYFGPGTRLTVT.

The genes are TRBV5-1 and TRBJ2-7; D is possibly TRBD1 (5 bases). The CDR3 sequence is 13 residues long. The V gene's germline CDR1 is SGHRS and CDR2 YFSETQ. Trimming removed 4 bases at V and 0 bases at J, with 8 bases between. CDR3 residues: CASSPTVSYEQYF. Written as DNA, the CDR3 is TGCGCCAGCAGCCCGACAGTCTCCTACGAGCAGTACTTC.

V gene TRBV7-3 combines with J gene TRBJ1-1; no firm D call. The germline V and J ends were trimmed by 0 bases and 1 base, with 3 bases remaining between them. Per germline, CDR1 SGHTA and CDR2 FQGTGA. The CDR3 consists of 13 residues. The CDR3: CASSLTPNTEAFF. DNA for the CDR3: TGTGCCAGCAGCTTAACCCCGAACACTGAAGCTTTCTTT.

The rearrangement joins TRBV4-1 to TRBJ2-5; either TRBD1 or TRBD2 may supply D (5 bases each). Deletions cut 1 base from V and 5 bases from J, with 14 bases between. Germline CDR1 reads MGHRA; CDR2 reads YSYEKL. The CDR3 consists of 15 residues. CDR3 sequence: CASSQVLSGTETQYF. For the CDR3, the DNA is TGCGCCAGCAGCCAAGTCTTGTCAGGGACGGAGACCCAGTACTTC.

The J gene is TRBJ2-7, the V gene TRBV2, with 7 bases matching TRBD2. The CDR3 has 12 amino acids. J was trimmed by 2 bases and V by 8 bases; bases with no gene match: 3. The V gene's germline CDR1 is SNHLY and CDR2 FYNNEI. The CDR3 region is CASGRAPYEQYF. CDR3 DNA sequence: TGTGCCAGCGGGAGGGCTCCCTACGAGCAGTACTTC.

The genes are TRBV25-1 and TRBJ2-2; 12 bases align to TRBD1. V lost 2 bases, J lost 4 bases, and 8 bases stayed unmatched. Germline V gene data show CDR1 as MGHDK and CDR2 as SYGVNS. There are 18 residues in the CDR3. CDR3 amino acids: CASSERRDRGHFTGELFF. The CDR3 DNA reads TGTGCCAGCAGTGAACGCAGGGACAGGGGGCATTTCACCGGGGAGCTGTTTTTT.

The chain combines TRBV12-5 with TRBJ2-3, with TRBD1 matching over 7 bases. The V and J ends lost 6 bases and 5 bases, in that order; junction bases with no gene match: 5. CDR3 length: 13 residues. Germline-derived CDR1 and CDR2 are LGHNT and FRNRAP. DNA for the CDR3: TGTGCTAGTGGCCCGAACAGGGGAGATACGCAGTATTTT. This encodes CASGPNRGDTQYF.

The table lists this clone with a count of one. Within the sample, other DNA sequences also encode this same CDR3. The chain's CDR3 is CASSLGGFSGNTIYF. The CDR3 region has the DNA TGTGCCAGCAGTCTAGGGGGCTTCTCTGGAAACACCATATATTTT. The J gene is TRBJ1-3, the V gene TRBV6-1; 7 bases are shared with TRBD1. Germline CDR1 MNHNS, CDR2 SASEGT. This CDR3 has 15 amino acids. The V segment lost 5 bases and the J segment 0 bases; nucleotides outside the gene matches: 4.

The CDR3 DNA reads as TGTGCCAGCAGCCAAGAAGGGACAACGAACCGCCCCTATGGCTACACCTTC. Protein: CASSQEGTTNRPYGYTF. V is TRBV14 and J is TRBJ1-2; TRBD1 might be the D (6 bases). With 0 bases removed from V and 4 bases from J, the gap between germline ends came to 18 bases. The CDR3 runs to 17 residues. CDR1 SGHDN and CDR2 FVKESK come from the germline V gene.

This chain uses TRBV7-6 with TRBJ2-3; D unclear. The CDR3 runs 12 residues. CDR1 is SGHVS and CDR2 is FNYEAQ in the germline V gene. Trimming shortened V by 5 bases and J by 6 bases, and 9 bases separated the two germline ends. The CDR3 DNA is TGTGCCAGCAGCCCCACCGGGGATACGCAGTATTTT. This codes for CASSPTGDTQYF. The variable domain in full, completed from reference TRBV7-6 and TRBJ2-3, reads GAGVSQSPRYKVTKRGQDVALRCDPISGHVSLYWYRQALGQGPEFLTYFNYEAQQDKSGLPNDRFSAERPEGSISTLTIQRTEQRDSAMYRCASSPTGDTQYFGPGTRLTVL.

J is TRBJ1-2 and V is TRBV4-3, with D perhaps TRBD1 (5 bases). V shed 0 bases and J shed 4 bases, with 18 bases lying between them. The length of the CDR3 is 17 residues. Germline V gives CDR1 LGHNA, CDR2 YSLEER. CDR3 amino acids: CASSQDLSEGLGYGYTF. DNA of the CDR3: TGCGCCAGCAGCCAAGATTTATCCGAGGGGCTCGGCTATGGCTACACCTTC.